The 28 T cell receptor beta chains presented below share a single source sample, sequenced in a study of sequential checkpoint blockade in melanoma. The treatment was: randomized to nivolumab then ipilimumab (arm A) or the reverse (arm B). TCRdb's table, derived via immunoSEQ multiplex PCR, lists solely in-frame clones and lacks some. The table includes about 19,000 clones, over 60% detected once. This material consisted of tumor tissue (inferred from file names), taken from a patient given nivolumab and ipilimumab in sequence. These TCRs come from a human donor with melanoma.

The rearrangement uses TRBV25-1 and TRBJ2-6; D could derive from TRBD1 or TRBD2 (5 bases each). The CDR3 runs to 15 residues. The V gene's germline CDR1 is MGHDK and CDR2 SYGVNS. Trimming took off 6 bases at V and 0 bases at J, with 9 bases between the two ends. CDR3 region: CASRGRTSGANVLTF. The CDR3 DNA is TGTGCCAGCAGGGGACGTACCTCTGGGGCCAACGTCCTGACTTTC.

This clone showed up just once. The DNA of the CDR3 is TGTGCCAGCTCACCCCGGGTTATGGTCCTAGGGGTCCAGTACTTC. This sequence encodes CASSPRVMVLGVQYF. V gene TRBV18 combines with J gene TRBJ2-5, with D maybe TRBD1 (5 bases). The CDR3 loop spans 15 amino acids. The V gene lost 3 bases and the J gene lost 10 bases, with 21 bases spanning the gap. The germline V gene has CDR1 KGHSH and CDR2 LQKENI.

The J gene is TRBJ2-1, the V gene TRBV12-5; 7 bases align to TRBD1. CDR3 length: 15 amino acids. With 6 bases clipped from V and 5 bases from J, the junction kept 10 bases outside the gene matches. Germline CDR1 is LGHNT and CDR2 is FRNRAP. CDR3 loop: CASGQGDLGHNEQFF. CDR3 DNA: TGTGCTAGTGGCCAGGGGGATTTAGGGCACAATGAGCAGTTCTTC.

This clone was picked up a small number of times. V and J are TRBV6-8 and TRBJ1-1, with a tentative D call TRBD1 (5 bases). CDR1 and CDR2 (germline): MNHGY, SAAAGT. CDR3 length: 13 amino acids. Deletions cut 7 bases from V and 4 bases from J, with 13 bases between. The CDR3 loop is CASILPQGTEAFF. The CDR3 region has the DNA TGTGCCAGCATCCTACCCCAGGGCACTGAAGCTTTCTTT.

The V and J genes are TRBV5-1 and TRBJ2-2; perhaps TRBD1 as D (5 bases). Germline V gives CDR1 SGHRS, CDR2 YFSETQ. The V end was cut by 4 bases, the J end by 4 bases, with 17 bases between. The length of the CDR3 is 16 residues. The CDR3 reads CASSMLQGLGTGELFF. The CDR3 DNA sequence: TGCGCCAGCAGCATGTTGCAGGGTTTAGGCACCGGGGAGCTGTTTTTT.

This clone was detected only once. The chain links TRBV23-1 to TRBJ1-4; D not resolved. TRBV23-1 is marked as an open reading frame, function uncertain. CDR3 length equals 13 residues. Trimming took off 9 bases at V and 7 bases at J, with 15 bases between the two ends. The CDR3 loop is CASSLFRTEKLFF. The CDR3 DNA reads TGCGCCAGTAGCTTATTCAGGACTGAAAAACTGTTTTTT.

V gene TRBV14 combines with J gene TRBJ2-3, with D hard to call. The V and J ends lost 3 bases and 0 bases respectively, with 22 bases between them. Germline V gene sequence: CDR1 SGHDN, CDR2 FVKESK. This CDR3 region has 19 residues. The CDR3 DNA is TGTGCCAGCAGCCAGAGGTTGATAGTGCGGAGCCCTAGCACAGATACGCAGTATTTT. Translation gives CASSQRLIVRSPSTDTQYF.

DNA for the CDR3: TGCGCCAGCAGCTTGGTAGGGGGAGCGGATGGCTACACCTTC. It yields the protein CASSLVGGADGYTF. The chain has TRBV5-1 and TRBJ1-2; TRBD1 is a possible D gene (6 bases). Germline CDR1 is SGHRS and CDR2 is YFSETQ. V shed 0 bases and J shed 6 bases, with 12 bases lying between them. The CDR3 totals 14 residues.

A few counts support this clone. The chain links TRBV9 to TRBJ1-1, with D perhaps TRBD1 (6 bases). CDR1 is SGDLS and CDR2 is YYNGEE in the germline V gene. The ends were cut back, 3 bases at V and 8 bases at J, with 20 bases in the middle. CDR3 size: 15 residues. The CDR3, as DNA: TGTGCCAGCAGCGCCCCTTCTGGGGGCGCGGGAGAAGCTTTCTTT. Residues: CASSAPSGGAGEAFF.

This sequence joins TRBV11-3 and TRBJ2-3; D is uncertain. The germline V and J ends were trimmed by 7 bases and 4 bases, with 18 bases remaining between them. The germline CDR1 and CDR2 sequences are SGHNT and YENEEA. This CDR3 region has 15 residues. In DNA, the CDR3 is TGTGCCAGCAACCCCTCCAGAAGGCCGGCAGATACGCAGTATTTT. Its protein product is CASNPSRRPADTQYF.

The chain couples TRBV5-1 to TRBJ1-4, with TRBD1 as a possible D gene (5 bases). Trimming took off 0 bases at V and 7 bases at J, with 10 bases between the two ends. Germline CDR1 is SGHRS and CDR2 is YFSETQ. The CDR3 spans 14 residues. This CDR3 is CASSLGERGEKLFF. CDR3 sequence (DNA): TGCGCCAGCAGCTTGGGTGAGAGGGGTGAAAAACTGTTTTTT.

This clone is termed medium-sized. In DNA form, the CDR3 reads TGTGCCAGCAGCGTAGATTTGGGGACAGCGTCCACCGGGGAGCTGTTTTTT. It specifies CASSVDLGTASTGELFF. The J gene is TRBJ2-2, the V gene TRBV14, with 7 nucleotides matching TRBD1. The V and J ends lost 5 bases and 4 bases, in that order; junction bases with no gene match: 13. Germline lookup yields CDR1 SGHDN and CDR2 FVKESK. This CDR3 is 17 amino acids long. Full variable domain (outside the CDR3, taken from reference TRBV14 and TRBJ2-2): EAGVTQFPSHSVIEKGQTVTLRCDPISGHDNLYWYRRVMGKEIKFLLHFVKESKQDESGMPNNRFLAERTGGTYSTLKVQPAELEDSGVYFCASSVDLGTASTGELFFGEGSRLTVL.

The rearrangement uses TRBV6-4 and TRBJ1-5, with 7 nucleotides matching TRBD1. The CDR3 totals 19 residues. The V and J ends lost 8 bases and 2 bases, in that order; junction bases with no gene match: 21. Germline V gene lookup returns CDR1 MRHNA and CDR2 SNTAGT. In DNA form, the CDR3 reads TGTGCCAGCCCCTCCCCGCACCGGGACAGTCCCCATGGCAATCAGCCCCAGCATTTT. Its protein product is CASPSPHRDSPHGNQPQHF.

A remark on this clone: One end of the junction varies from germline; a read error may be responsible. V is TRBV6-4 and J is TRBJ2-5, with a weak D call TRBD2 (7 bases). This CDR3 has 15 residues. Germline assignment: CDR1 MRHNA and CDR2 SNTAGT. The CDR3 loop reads CAISEGGDLQETQYF. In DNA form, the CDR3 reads TGTGCCATCAGTGAAGGGGGGGACTTACAAGAGACCCAGTACTTC.

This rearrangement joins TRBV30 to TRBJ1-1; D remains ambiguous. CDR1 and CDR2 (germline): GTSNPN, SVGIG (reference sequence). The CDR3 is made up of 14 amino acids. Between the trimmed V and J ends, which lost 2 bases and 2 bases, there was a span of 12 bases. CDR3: CAWSPLLGNTEAFF. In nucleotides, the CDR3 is TGTGCCTGGAGTCCCCTTTTGGGTAACACTGAAGCTTTCTTT.

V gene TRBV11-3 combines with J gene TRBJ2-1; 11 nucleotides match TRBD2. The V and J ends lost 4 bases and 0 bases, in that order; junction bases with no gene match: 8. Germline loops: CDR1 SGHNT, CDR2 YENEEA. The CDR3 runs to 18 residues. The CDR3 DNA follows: TGTGCCAGCAGCTGGCCTCGACTAGCGGGGAGCTCCTACAATGAGCAGTTCTTC. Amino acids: CASSWPRLAGSSYNEQFF.

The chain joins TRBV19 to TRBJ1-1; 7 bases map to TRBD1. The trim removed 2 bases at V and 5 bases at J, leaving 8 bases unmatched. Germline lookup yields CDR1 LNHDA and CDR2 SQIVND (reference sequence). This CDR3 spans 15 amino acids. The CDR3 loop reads CASSIRSGTATEAFF. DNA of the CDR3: TGTGCCAGTAGTATAAGGTCAGGGACAGCTACTGAAGCTTTCTTT. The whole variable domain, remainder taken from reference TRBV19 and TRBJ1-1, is DGGITQSPKYLFRKEGQNVTLSCEQNLNHDAMYWYRQDPGQGLRLIYYSQIVNDFQKGDIAEGYSVSREKKESFPLTVTSAQKNPTAFYLCASSIRSGTATEAFFGQGTRLTVV.

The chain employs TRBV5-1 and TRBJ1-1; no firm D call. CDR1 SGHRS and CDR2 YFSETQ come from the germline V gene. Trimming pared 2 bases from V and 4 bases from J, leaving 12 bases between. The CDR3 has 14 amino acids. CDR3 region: CASSLQWGGTEAFF. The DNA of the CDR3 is TGCGCCAGCAGCTTACAGTGGGGAGGCACTGAAGCTTTCTTT.

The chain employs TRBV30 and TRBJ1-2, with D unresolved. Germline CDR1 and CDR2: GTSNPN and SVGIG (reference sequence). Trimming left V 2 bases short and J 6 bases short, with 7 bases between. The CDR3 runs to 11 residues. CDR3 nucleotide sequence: TGTGCCTGGAGTCCGACCCATGGCTACACCTTC. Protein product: CAWSPTHGYTF.

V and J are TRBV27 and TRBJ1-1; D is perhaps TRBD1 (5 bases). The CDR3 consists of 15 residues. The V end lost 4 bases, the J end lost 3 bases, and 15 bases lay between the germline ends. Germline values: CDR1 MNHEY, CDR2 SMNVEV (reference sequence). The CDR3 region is CASSSPGGIYTEAFF. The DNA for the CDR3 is TGTGCCAGCAGTTCCCCCGGGGGTATCTACACTGAAGCTTTCTTT.

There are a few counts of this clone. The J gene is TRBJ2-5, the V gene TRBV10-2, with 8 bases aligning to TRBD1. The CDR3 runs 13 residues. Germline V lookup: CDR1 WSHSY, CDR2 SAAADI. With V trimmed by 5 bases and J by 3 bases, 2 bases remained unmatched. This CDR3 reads CASSRTGKETQYF. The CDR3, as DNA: TGCGCCAGCAGTCGGACAGGGAAAGAGACCCAGTACTTC.

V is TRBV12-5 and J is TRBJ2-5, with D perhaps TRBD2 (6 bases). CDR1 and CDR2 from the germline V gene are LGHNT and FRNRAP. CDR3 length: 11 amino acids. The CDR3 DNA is TGTGCCATTGGAGGGTCGGAGACCCAGTACTTC. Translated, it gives CAIGGSETQYF.

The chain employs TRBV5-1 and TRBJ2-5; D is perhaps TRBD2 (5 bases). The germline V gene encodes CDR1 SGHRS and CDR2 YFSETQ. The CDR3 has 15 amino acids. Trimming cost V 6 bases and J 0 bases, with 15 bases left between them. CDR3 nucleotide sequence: TGCGCCAGCACCCCAGGCAGCGGATACCAAGAGACCCAGTACTTC. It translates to CASTPGSGYQETQYF.

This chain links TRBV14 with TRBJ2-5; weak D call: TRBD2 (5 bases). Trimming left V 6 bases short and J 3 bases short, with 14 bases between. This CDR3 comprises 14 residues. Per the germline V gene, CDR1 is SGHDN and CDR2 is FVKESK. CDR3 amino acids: CASSKGLAEETQYF. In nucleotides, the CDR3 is TGTGCCAGCAGTAAAGGGCTAGCAGAAGAGACCCAGTACTTC.

The CDR3 DNA reads TGTGCCTGGAGTGTTTCGTCCGTAATGGGAAACACCATATATTTT. Translating it yields CAWSVSSVMGNTIYF. The gene calls are TRBV30 and TRBJ1-3, with D unresolved. V dropped 0 bases and J dropped 4 bases, with 13 bases sitting between them. The germline V gene encodes CDR1 GTSNPN and CDR2 SVGIG (reference sequence). This CDR3 has 15 residues.

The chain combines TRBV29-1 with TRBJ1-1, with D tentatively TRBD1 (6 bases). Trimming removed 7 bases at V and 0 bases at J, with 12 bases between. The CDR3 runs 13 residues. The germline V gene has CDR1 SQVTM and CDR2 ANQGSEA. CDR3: CSAKQGLNTEAFF. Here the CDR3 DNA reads TGCAGCGCCAAACAGGGACTGAACACTGAAGCTTTCTTT.

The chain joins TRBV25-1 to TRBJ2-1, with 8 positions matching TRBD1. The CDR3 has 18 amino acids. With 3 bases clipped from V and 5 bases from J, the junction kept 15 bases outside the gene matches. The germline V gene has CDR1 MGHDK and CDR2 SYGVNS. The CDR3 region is CASSDPAQGAGRNNEQFF. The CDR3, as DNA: TGTGCCAGCAGTGATCCTGCCCAGGGGGCGGGTAGGAACAATGAGCAGTTCTTC.

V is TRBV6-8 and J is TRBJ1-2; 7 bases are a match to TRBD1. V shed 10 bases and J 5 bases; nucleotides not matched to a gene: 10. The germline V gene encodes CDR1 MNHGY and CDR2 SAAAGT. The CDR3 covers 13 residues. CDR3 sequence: CAIKPGQLYGYTF. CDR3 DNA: TGTGCCATCAAACCGGGACAGCTATATGGCTACACCTTC.